Listed below are T cell receptor beta chains from one sample, sequenced in a study of blood T cell repertoires in COVID-19. Sequenced by immunoSEQ multiplex PCR; TCRdb stores in-frame clones only, minus some. The table records under 95,000 clones, 80% to 95% of them present only once. Sequenced: peripheral blood. The receptors were gathered from a woman between 45 and 60 years old in a cohort sampled during active COVID-19. The CDR3 runs from the conserved cysteine through the conserved F or W. The D gene is left open where the match is weak. The size of a clone is reported for some rows only, either as once, few or many, or as a class for expanded clones.

clone size: once
J gene: TRBJ2-7
D gene: -
V gene: TRBV21-1
CDR3 protein: CASNPTVSSYEQYF
CDR3 DNA: TGTGCCAGCAACCCGACAGTGAGCTCCTACGAGCAGTACTTC

clone size: -
J gene: TRBJ1-1
D gene: TRBD1
V gene: TRBV18
CDR3 protein: CASSHRGPGDQETEAFF
CDR3 DNA: TGTGCCAGCTCACACAGGGGGCCAGGGGACCAGGAAACTGAAGCTTTCTTT

clone size: -
J gene: TRBJ1-1
D gene: -
V gene: TRBV21-1
CDR3 protein: CASVGRGAGTEAFF
CDR3 DNA: -

clone size: -
J gene: TRBJ1-6
D gene: -
V gene: TRBV5-1
CDR3 protein: CASSLAAGQNSPLHF
CDR3 DNA: TGCGCCAGCAGCTTGGCGGCAGGCCAAAATTCACCCCTCCACTTT

clone size: -
J gene: TRBJ2-1
D gene: TRBD2
V gene: TRBV4-2
CDR3 protein: CTSSPRTSGSFRLEQFF
CDR3 DNA: TGTACCAGCAGCCCCCGGACTAGCGGGAGTTTTCGGCTTGAGCAGTTCTTC

clone size: -
J gene: TRBJ2-5
D gene: TRBD2
V gene: TRBV6-5
CDR3 protein: CASRQGLAAQETQYF
CDR3 DNA: TGTGCCAGCAGGCAGGGACTAGCGGCCCAAGAGACCCAGTACTTC

clone size: -
J gene: TRBJ2-3
D gene: -
V gene: TRBV7-9
CDR3 protein: CASSLGDKSTDTQYF
CDR3 DNA: TGTGCCAGCAGCTTAGGCGACAAAAGCACAGATACGCAGTATTTT

clone size: -
J gene: TRBJ1-5
D gene: -
V gene: TRBV28
CDR3 protein: CASRSSLNQPQHF
CDR3 DNA: TGTGCCAGCAGATCTAGTTTAAATCAGCCCCAGCATTTT

clone size: -
J gene: TRBJ1-5
D gene: -
V gene: TRBV13
CDR3 protein: CASSRRRGSNQPQHF
CDR3 DNA: TGTGCCAGCAGCCGCAGGAGGGGTAGCAATCAGCCCCAGCATTTT

clone size: -
J gene: TRBJ1-2
D gene: -
V gene: TRBV2
CDR3 protein: CASSGGRRLLGYTF
CDR3 DNA: TGTGCCAGCAGTGGGGGGCGCAGGCTCTTGGGCTACACCTTC

clone size: once
J gene: TRBJ2-3
D gene: TRBD2
V gene: TRBV14
CDR3 protein: CASSQWLEAGGTDTQYF
CDR3 DNA: TGTGCCAGCAGCCAGTGGTTAGAAGCGGGAGGGACAGATACGCAGTATTTT

clone size: -
J gene: TRBJ2-7
D gene: TRBD1
V gene: TRBV5-1
CDR3 protein: CASSLEGTGAYEQYF
CDR3 DNA: TGCGCCAGCAGCTTGGAGGGGACAGGCGCCTACGAGCAGTACTTC

clone size: once
J gene: TRBJ1-1
D gene: -
V gene: TRBV4-1
CDR3 protein: CASSQERRGNTEAFF
CDR3 DNA: TGCGCCAGCAGCCAAGAAAGGCGAGGGAACACTGAAGCTTTCTTT

clone size: -
J gene: TRBJ2-7
D gene: TRBD1
V gene: TRBV28
CDR3 protein: CARSTGEGSYEQYF
CDR3 DNA: TGTGCCAGATCAACAGGGGAAGGATCCTACGAGCAGTACTTC

clone size: -
J gene: TRBJ2-6
D gene: TRBD1
V gene: TRBV5-1
CDR3 protein: CASSLTGQGALSGANVLTF
CDR3 DNA: TGCGCCAGCAGCTTGACAGGACAGGGGGCCCTATCTGGGGCCAACGTCCTGACTTTC

clone size: -
J gene: TRBJ2-7
D gene: TRBD2
V gene: TRBV18
CDR3 protein: CASSPLRAGLKREAISYEQYF
CDR3 DNA: TGTGCCAGCTCGCCGCTACGAGCGGGGCTAAAGCGGGAGGCCATTTCCTACGAGCAGTACTTC

clone size: few
J gene: TRBJ1-5
D gene: -
V gene: TRBV7-2
CDR3 protein: CASSFGGRGGNQPQHF
CDR3 DNA: TGTGCCAGCAGCTTCGGGGGTCGGGGTGGCAATCAGCCCCAGCATTTT

clone size: -
J gene: TRBJ2-1
D gene: -
V gene: TRBV19
CDR3 protein: CASSIALRTNPQFF
CDR3 DNA: TGTGCCAGTAGTATAGCCTTGAGGACAAATCCGCAGTTCTTC

clone size: -
J gene: TRBJ2-5
D gene: TRBD1
V gene: TRBV30
CDR3 protein: CAWNDRGETQYF
CDR3 DNA: TGTGCCTGGAACGACAGGGGCGAGACCCAGTACTTC

clone size: -
J gene: TRBJ1-3
D gene: TRBD1
V gene: TRBV19
CDR3 protein: CASSIDLLRPAEGATGNTIYF
CDR3 DNA: TGTGCCAGTAGTATAGATTTGTTGAGGCCGGCGGAGGGGGCGACTGGAAACACCATATATTTT

clone size: -
J gene: TRBJ2-1
D gene: -
V gene: TRBV5-1
CDR3 protein: CASSPRRRSGATYNEQFF
CDR3 DNA: TGCGCCAGCAGCCCCCGGCGTCGGTCGGGAGCCACCTACAATGAGCAGTTCTTC

clone size: few
J gene: TRBJ2-2
D gene: -
V gene: TRBV18
CDR3 protein: CASSPLVEASTGELFF
CDR3 DNA: TGTGCCAGCTCACCACTGGTAGAGGCGAGCACCGGGGAGCTGTTTTTT

clone size: once
J gene: TRBJ1-1
D gene: TRBD1
V gene: TRBV7-9
CDR3 protein: CASSTTGAGEAFF
CDR3 DNA: TGTGCCAGCAGCACCACAGGGGCGGGTGAAGCTTTCTTT

clone size: -
J gene: TRBJ2-1
D gene: -
V gene: TRBV2
CDR3 protein: CACFQGLLRRNEQFF
CDR3 DNA: TGTGCCTGCTTTCAGGGACTCCTACGGAGGAATGAGCAGTTCTTC

clone size: -
J gene: TRBJ1-1
D gene: -
V gene: TRBV27
CDR3 protein: CASSHRVNTEAFF
CDR3 DNA: TGTGCCAGCAGTCACCGGGTGAACACTGAAGCTTTCTTT

clone size: -
J gene: TRBJ2-1
D gene: TRBD2
V gene: TRBV10-3
CDR3 protein: CAISESTVRGRASNEQFF
CDR3 DNA: TGTGCCATCAGTGAGTCGACAGTTCGCGGGAGGGCCAGCAATGAGCAGTTCTTC

clone size: -
J gene: TRBJ2-2
D gene: -
V gene: TRBV5-1
CDR3 protein: CASSTNGQGNTGELFF
CDR3 DNA: TGCGCCAGCAGCACTAATGGCCAGGGTAACACCGGGGAGCTGTTTTTT

clone size: once
J gene: TRBJ2-7
D gene: -
V gene: TRBV4-2
CDR3 protein: CASSRGTGRENEQYF
CDR3 DNA: TGTGCCAGCAGCCGAGGGACCGGGCGGGAAAACGAGCAGTACTTC

clone size: -
J gene: TRBJ2-2
D gene: -
V gene: TRBV18
CDR3 protein: CASSRPGLNTGELFF
CDR3 DNA: TGTGCCAGCTCACGGCCGGGACTGAACACCGGGGAGCTGTTTTTT

clone size: -
J gene: TRBJ2-3
D gene: -
V gene: TRBV2
CDR3 protein: CASSPRLHTDTQYF
CDR3 DNA: TGTGCCAGCAGTCCTCGACTACACACAGATACGCAGTATTTT

clone size: -
J gene: TRBJ2-3
D gene: TRBD2
V gene: TRBV7-3
CDR3 protein: CASSPTAGGPNTQYF
CDR3 DNA: TGTGCCAGCAGCCCTACTGCGGGGGGGCCGAATACGCAGTATTTT

clone size: once
J gene: TRBJ1-3
D gene: -
V gene: TRBV5-1
CDR3 protein: CASSSTGNTIYF
CDR3 DNA: TGCGCCAGCAGTTCTACTGGAAACACCATATATTTT

clone size: -
J gene: TRBJ2-7
D gene: -
V gene: TRBV5-8
CDR3 protein: CASSFGSPSSYEQYF
CDR3 DNA: TGTGCCAGCAGCTTCGGCTCCCCTAGCTCCTACGAGCAGTACTTC

clone size: -
J gene: TRBJ2-2
D gene: -
V gene: TRBV12-5
CDR3 protein: CASGNRANTGELFF
CDR3 DNA: TGTGCTAGTGGAAACAGGGCGAACACCGGGGAGCTGTTTTTT

clone size: -
J gene: TRBJ1-6
D gene: -
V gene: TRBV10-1
CDR3 protein: CASSAGTPYNSPLHF
CDR3 DNA: TGCGCCAGCAGTGCCGGGACACCGTATAATTCACCCCTCCACTTT

clone size: -
J gene: TRBJ2-1
D gene: TRBD2
V gene: TRBV24-1
CDR3 protein: CATSDRTSVDEQFF
CDR3 DNA: TGTGCCACCAGTGACCGGACTAGCGTCGATGAGCAGTTCTTC

clone size: -
J gene: TRBJ2-5
D gene: TRBD1
V gene: TRBV10-3
CDR3 protein: CAISGTGVRETQYF
CDR3 DNA: TGTGCCATCAGTGGGACAGGGGTGCGGGAGACCCAGTACTTC

clone size: -
J gene: TRBJ2-1
D gene: TRBD2
V gene: TRBV24-1
CDR3 protein: CATSDLAGGPPHNEQFF
CDR3 DNA: TGTGCCACCAGTGATCTAGCGGGAGGGCCTCCCCACAATGAGCAGTTCTTC

clone size: -
J gene: TRBJ1-3
D gene: TRBD1
V gene: TRBV6-1
CDR3 protein: CASSEAGGAGNTIYF
CDR3 DNA: TGTGCCAGCAGTGAAGCAGGGGGCGCTGGAAACACCATATATTTT

clone size: -
J gene: TRBJ2-7
D gene: TRBD1
V gene: TRBV4-1
CDR3 protein: CASSQPYRGHEQYF
CDR3 DNA: TGCGCCAGCAGCCAACCGTACAGGGGCCACGAGCAGTACTTC

clone size: -
J gene: TRBJ2-7
D gene: -
V gene: TRBV18
CDR3 protein: CASSPELGEQYF
CDR3 DNA: TGTGCCAGCTCACCAGAACTAGGCGAGCAGTACTTC

clone size: -
J gene: TRBJ1-1
D gene: -
V gene: TRBV3-1/TRBV3-2
CDR3 protein: CASSQGPGTEAFF
CDR3 DNA: TGTGCCAGCAGCCAAGGGCCGGGGACTGAAGCTTTCTTT

clone size: -
J gene: TRBJ1-2
D gene: -
V gene: TRBV11-2
CDR3 protein: CASSLTGDYGYTF
CDR3 DNA: TGTGCCAGCAGCTTGACAGGAGATTATGGCTACACCTTC

clone size: -
J gene: TRBJ1-1
D gene: TRBD1
V gene: TRBV10-2
CDR3 protein: CASSETTGKGTAF
CDR3 DNA: TGCGCCAGCAGTGAAACGACAGGGAAGGGGACCGCTTTT

clone size: -
J gene: TRBJ1-5
D gene: -
V gene: TRBV7-2
CDR3 protein: CASSSYGGSNQPQHF
CDR3 DNA: TGTGCCAGCAGCTCCTACGGGGGTAGCAATCAGCCCCAGCATTTT

clone size: -
J gene: TRBJ1-1
D gene: TRBD1
V gene: TRBV19
CDR3 protein: CASSTFGTGTEAFF
CDR3 DNA: TGTGCCAGTAGTACTTTCGGGACAGGGACCGAAGCTTTCTTT

clone size: -
J gene: TRBJ1-4
D gene: -
V gene: TRBV18
CDR3 protein: CASSPIQGTNEKLFF
CDR3 DNA: TGTGCCAGCTCACCGATACAGGGAACTAATGAAAAACTGTTTTTT

clone size: -
J gene: TRBJ2-7
D gene: -
V gene: TRBV12-3/TRBV12-4
CDR3 protein: CASRLYSYEQYF
CDR3 DNA: TGTGCCAGCCGACTCTACTCCTACGAGCAGTACTTC

clone size: -
J gene: TRBJ2-5
D gene: TRBD2
V gene: TRBV3-1/TRBV3-2
CDR3 protein: CASSRGGAGMMETQYF
CDR3 DNA: TGTGCCAGTTCCCGGGGAGGGGCGGGGATGATGGAGACCCAGTACTTC

clone size: -
J gene: TRBJ2-5
D gene: -
V gene: TRBV25-1
CDR3 protein: CASSPSPGWQETQYF
CDR3 DNA: TGTGCCAGCAGTCCATCGCCGGGGTGGCAAGAGACCCAGTACTTC

clone size: -
J gene: TRBJ1-5
D gene: -
V gene: TRBV18
CDR3 protein: CASSPRTGSNQPQHF
CDR3 DNA: TGTGCCAGCTCACCAAGGACGGGGAGCAATCAGCCCCAGCATTTT

clone size: -
J gene: TRBJ2-3
D gene: -
V gene: TRBV9
CDR3 protein: CASSPREGGSTDTQYF
CDR3 DNA: TGTGCCAGCAGCCCCCGCGAGGGAGGAAGCACAGATACGCAGTATTTT

clone size: -
J gene: TRBJ2-2
D gene: TRBD1
V gene: TRBV5-1
CDR3 protein: CASSPGQGAPGELFF
CDR3 DNA: TGCGCCAGCAGCCCGGGACAGGGGGCTCCCGGGGAGCTGTTTTTT

clone size: -
J gene: TRBJ1-5
D gene: TRBD1
V gene: TRBV6-5
CDR3 protein: CASGTGRHQPQHF
CDR3 DNA: TGTGCCAGCGGGACAGGGAGACATCAGCCCCAGCATTTT

clone size: -
J gene: TRBJ2-7
D gene: TRBD1
V gene: TRBV4-3
CDR3 protein: CASSPGGAGSYEQYF
CDR3 DNA: TGCGCCAGCAGCCCAGGGGGCGCCGGCTCCTACGAGCAGTACTTC